This TCR beta chain came from a study of T cell changes during pregnancy in multiple sclerosis. Sequencing was performed with immunoSEQ multiplex PCR; in TCRdb, only in-frame clones are kept and a portion is missing. The table lists fewer than 95,000 clones, 92% of them singletons. Germline V CDR1 and CDR2: MDHEN, SYDVKM. CDR3 size: 15 residues. Trimming took 5 bases from V and 4 from J; bases not matched to a gene: 7. V and J are TRBV28 and TRBJ2-3; TRBD1 aligns across 9 bases. This sample comprised peripheral blood, obtained in the first trimester of pregnancy. The clonotype was recovered from a female donor in good health, enrolled as a control in a pregnancy study. CDR3 loop: CASSTGTGNADTQYF. The CDR3 DNA reads as TGTGCCAGCAGTACCGGGACAGGGAACGCAGATACGCAGTATTTT.